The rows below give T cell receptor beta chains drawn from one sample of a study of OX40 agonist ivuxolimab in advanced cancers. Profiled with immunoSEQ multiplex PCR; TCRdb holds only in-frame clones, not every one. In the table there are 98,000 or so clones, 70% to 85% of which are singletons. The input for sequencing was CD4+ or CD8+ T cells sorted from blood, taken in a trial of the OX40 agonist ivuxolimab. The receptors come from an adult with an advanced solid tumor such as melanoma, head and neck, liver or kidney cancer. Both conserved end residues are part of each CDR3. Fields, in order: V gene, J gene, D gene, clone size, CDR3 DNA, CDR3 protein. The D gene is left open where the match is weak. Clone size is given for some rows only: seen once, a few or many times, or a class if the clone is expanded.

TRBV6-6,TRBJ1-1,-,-,TGTGCCAGCAGTTACGTTTGGGGCACTGAAGCTTTCTTT,CASSYVWGTEAFF
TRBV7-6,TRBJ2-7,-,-,TGTGCCAGCAGCTTAGCCTCGGATTACGAGCAGTACTTC,CASSLASDYEQYF
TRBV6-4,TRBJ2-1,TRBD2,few,TGTGCCAGCAGTGACCGTCGGGCGGGGGGGCCCTACAATGAGCAGTTCTTC,CASSDRRAGGPYNEQFF
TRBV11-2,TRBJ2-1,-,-,TGTGCCAGCAGCTTAGTTCCGCGTTCCTACAATGAGCAGTTCTTC,CASSLVPRSYNEQFF
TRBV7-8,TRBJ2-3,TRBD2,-,TGTGCCAGCAGCCCAACCGGGACTACAACAGATACGCAGTATTTT,CASSPTGTTTDTQYF
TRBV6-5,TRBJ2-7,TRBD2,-,TGTGCCAGCAGCCCGGGTAGCGGGGGCACCTACGAGCAGTACTTC,CASSPGSGGTYEQYF
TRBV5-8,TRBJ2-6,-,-,TGTGCCAGCAGCTTCTCGGGAGTAGGTGGGGCCAACGTCCTGACTTTC,CASSFSGVGGANVLTF
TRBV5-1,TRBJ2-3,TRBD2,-,TGCGCCAGCAGCTTGGTAGCTAGCGGGGGCACAGATACGCAGTATTTT,CASSLVASGGTDTQYF
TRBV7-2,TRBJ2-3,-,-,TGTGCCAGCAGCTTAGCTTTAGTGGTCGATACGCAGTATTTT,CASSLALVVDTQYF
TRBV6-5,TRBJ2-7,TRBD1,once,TGTGCCAGCAGTGGGACAGGGGGCTTCTACGAGCAGTACTTC,CASSGTGGFYEQYF
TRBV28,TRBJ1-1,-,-,TGTGCCAGCAGGGGGGTCGGGGGCACTGAAGCTTTCTTT,CASRGVGGTEAFF
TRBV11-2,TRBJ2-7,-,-,TGTGCCAGCAGCTTATGGGCAGAATCCTACGAGCAGTACTTC,CASSLWAESYEQYF
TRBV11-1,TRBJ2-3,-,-,TGTGCCAGCAGCTTATTCTCACAGGGAGATACGCAGTATTTT,CASSLFSQGDTQYF
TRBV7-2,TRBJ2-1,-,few,TGTGCCAGCAGCTCCTATGGGGGTGAGCAGTTCTTC,CASSSYGGEQFF
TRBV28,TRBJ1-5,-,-,TGTGCTAGTGGGTACAAGAGCAATCAGCCCCAGCATTTT,CASGYKSNQPQHF
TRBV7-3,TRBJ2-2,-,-,TGTGCCAGCAGCTTATGGGCAGGGACGGGCACCGGGGAGCTGTTTTTT,CASSLWAGTGTGELFF